This T cell receptor (beta chain) came from a study of cytomegalovirus exposure and HLA in healthy donors. The table came from immunoSEQ multiplex PCR; TCRdb's copy has only in-frame clones and leaves some out. The data contain roughly 59,000 clones, approximately 95% of them singletons. The CDR3 is 15 amino acids. V was clipped by 1 base and J by 5 bases; unmatched bases: 4. Germline-derived CDR1 and CDR2 are SGHNT and YYREEE (reference sequence). This chain connects TRBV5-4 to TRBJ2-1; 9 positions agree with TRBD2. The source material was PBMCs. The source is a woman younger than 35 in good health and CMV-seropositive. DNA of the CDR3: TGTGCCAGCAGCTTGAAGCGGGGGGTCCACAATGAGCAGTTCTTC. It encodes CASSLKRGVHNEQFF.